This T cell receptor (beta chain) was captured by sequencing in a study of CD8+ T cells in alopecia areata. The wider study: Treated patients received oral tofacitinib, 5 to 10 mg twice daily. Treated patients' severity was scored by percentage of affected scalp area.

Treatment described: oral pan-JAK inhibitor, 5-10 mg twice daily. In each case, RNA was isolated and then reverse transcribed into cDNA as the sequencing template. Profiling relied on immunoSEQ multiplex PCR, and the TCRdb table lists in-frame clones only, not all of them. Of about 160,000 clones in the sample, 55% to 75% were seen once. The CDR3 is 17 amino acids. From germline, CDR1 is SGHDT and CDR2 YYEEEE. After removal of 4 bases from V and 1 base from J, the junction contained 11 bases not matched to a gene. The sample in question was CD4+ T cells sorted from blood, obtained at week 4, from a patient treated with tofacitinib. The receptor comes from a human donor with alopecia areata. The genes are TRBV5-6 and TRBJ2-3; 8 nucleotides line up with TRBD2. The CDR3 spells CASSPGRAGVRTDTQYF. The CDR3 coding sequence is TGTGCCAGCAGCCCCGGGAGAGCGGGGGTTCGCACAGATACGCAGTATTTT.